Presented here are 12 T cell receptor beta chains from one specimen sequenced in a study of immune heterogeneity within non-small cell lung tumors. Per sample, roughly 600 ng of bulk tumor genomic DNA was the template used. Several biopsies were collected from each primary tumor during surgery. They were spaced as far apart as possible within the tumor mass. The patients were newly diagnosed with non-small cell lung cancer, had not been treated, and had curative surgery. Amplifying TCR beta CDR3 involved multiplex PCR carried out with 32 V and 13 J primers. Each CDR3 protein gets one entry after TCRdb re-called the multiplex PCR reads with MiXCR. Of thousands of distinct CDR3 sequences in the sample, 26% are singletons; the top ten hold 20%. The material sequenced was lung tumor tissue. These receptors were taken from a man between 60 and 70 years old with non-small cell lung cancer.

Note on this clonotype: This could be a read error, since a much larger clone is one nucleotide away. The chain recombines TRBV6-1 with TRBJ1-4; possibly TRBD1 for D (5 bases). The CDR3 extends over 14 amino acids. Looked up from germline, CDR1 is MNHNS and CDR2 is SASEGT. The CDR3 DNA is TGTGTCAGCAGTGGGACGGGGGGACGGGGGGAACTGTTTTTT. It translates to CVSSGTGGRGELFF.

This clonotype appeared a few times. A much larger clonotype is one base distant, so this may be a read error. The gene calls are TRBV6-2 or TRBV6-3 and TRBJ2-5, with 8 bases fitting TRBD2. This CDR3 spans 13 amino acids. CDR1 is MNHEY and CDR2 is SVGEGT in the germline V gene. The CDR3 bases are TGTGCCAGCAGTCCCGGGGGGGAAGAGACCCACTACTTC. Amino acids: CASSPGGEETHYF.

This chain links TRBV5-1 with TRBJ2-5; no definite D call. Germline-derived CDR1 and CDR2 are SGHRS and YFSETQ. CDR3 size: 13 residues. Trimming left V 2 bases short and J 3 bases short, with 8 bases between. The CDR3 reads CASSFEGKETQYF. For the CDR3, the DNA is TGCGCCAGCAGCTTCGAAGGTAAAGAGACCCAGTACTTC.

By sample share, this clonotype is medium-sized. The chain has TRBV3-1 and TRBJ2-7; D remains ambiguous. Trimming took 0 bases from V and 5 from J, leaving 5 bases between them. CDR3 length: 12 residues. The germline CDR1 and CDR2 sequences are LGHDT and YNNKEL (reference sequence). The CDR3 nucleotides are TGTGCCAGCAGCCAAGAGGACCACGAGCAGTACTTC. Its translation: CASSQEDHEQYF.

This clonotype was recorded a few times. The chain employs TRBV7-8 and TRBJ2-1, with D hard to call. The germline gives CDR1 SGHVS, CDR2 FQNEAQ. This CDR3 is 15 amino acids long. V was clipped by 2 bases and J by 2 bases, with 10 bases between them. The DNA of the CDR3 is TGTGCCAGCAGCTTATCCGAGTATCCCTACAATGAGCAGTTCTTC. Residues: CASSLSEYPYNEQFF.

Remarks on this clonotype: The CDR3 does not close with the conserved phenylalanine or tryptophan, likely indicating a read error. The V and J genes are TRBV6-5 and TRBJ1-1; TRBD1 is a possible D gene (5 bases). Germline-derived CDR1 and CDR2 are MNHEY and SVGAGI. CDR3 length: 15 residues. The V end was cut by 4 bases, the J end by 5 bases, with 17 bases between. The CDR3 coding sequence is TGTGCCAGCAGTTCCCCGGGTGTGGGGGGGACTGAAGCTTTCCTT. Encoded protein: CASSSPGVGGTEAFL.

Judged by abundance, this clonotype is medium-sized (0.01 to 0.1%). The CDR3 loop reads CASRDRLAGEGTQYF. CDR3 nucleotides: TGCGCCAGCAGAGATAGACTAGCGGGAGAGGGCACGCAGTATTTT. This chain joins TRBV5-1 and TRBJ2-3; the match to TRBD2 covers 12 bases. The J segment lost 9 bases and the V segment lost 5 bases, leaving 10 bases of the junction unmatched. The CDR3 totals 15 residues. Germline values: CDR1 SGHRS, CDR2 YFSETQ. The full variable domain, with the rest looked up from reference TRBV5-1 and TRBJ2-3, is KAGVTQTPRYLIKTRGQQVTLSCSPISGHRSVSWYQQTPGQGLQFLFEYFSETQRNKGNFPGRFSGRQFSNSRSEMNVSTLELGDSALYLCASRDRLAGEGTQYFGPGTRLTVL.

This clonotype showed up just a few times. The junction departs from the called germline gene at one end, perhaps through a read error. The chain carries TRBV7-3 and TRBJ2-2; TRBD1 agrees at 10 bases. Germline V lookup: CDR1 SGHTA, CDR2 FQGTGA. This CDR3 spans 14 amino acids. DNA of the CDR3: TGTGCCAGCAGCTCCGACAGGGGGCCCGGGGAGCCGTTTTTT. Protein product: CASSSDRGPGEPFF.

V and J are TRBV3-1 and TRBJ1-2; D is uncertain. The germline V gene encodes CDR1 LGHDT and CDR2 YNNKEL (reference sequence). V dropped 3 bases and J dropped 8 bases, with 13 bases sitting between them. The CDR3 has 13 amino acids. The CDR3 DNA is TGTGCCAGCAGCCAGAGCAAGGCTAACGGCTACACCTTC. Its translation: CASSQSKANGYTF.

Of note for this clonotype: Mismatch with germline at one junction end may stem from a read error. The rearrangement uses TRBV6-4 and TRBJ1-6, with a tentative D call TRBD1 (6 bases). The CDR3 is made up of 16 amino acids. Germline V gene sequence: CDR1 MRHNA, CDR2 SNTAGT. The CDR3 DNA reads TGTGCCAGCAGTGAAGCCCCTGGGGGCAATGGTTCTCCGCTCCTCTTT. Its translation: CASSEAPGGNGSPLLF.

Concerning this clonotype: A much bigger clone sits one base away, suggesting this may be a read error. The chain has TRBV2 and TRBJ2-2; 16 positions match TRBD2. CDR1 and CDR2 from the germline V gene are SNHLY and FYNNEI. The CDR3 runs to 22 residues. The CDR3 loop is CDSTPGRGGGTSGRANTGELFF. The CDR3, as DNA: TGTGACAGCACTCCCGGAAGGGGCGGTGGGACTAGCGGGAGGGCCAACACCGGGGAGCTGTTTTTT.

To note about this clonotype: A read error is possible here, since a much larger clone lies one base away. The chain is built from TRBV18 and TRBJ1-1; a possible D gene is TRBD1 (5 bases). Germline V lookup: CDR1 KGHSH, CDR2 LQKENI. This CDR3 has 16 residues. CDR3 region: CTSSPIQGPANTEAFF. The CDR3 nucleotides read TGTACCAGCTCACCTATTCAGGGTCCGGCGAACACTGAAGCTTTCTTT.